The next 29 T cell receptor beta chains were all read from a single sample in a study of CD8 T cells in ankylosing spondylitis. MiXCR was run by TCRdb on the 5' RACE reads, yielding one entry per CDR3 protein. The sample has approximately 300,000 distinct CDR3 sequences, 20% seen once. Sequencing used blood, either unsorted or a sorted T cell fraction (not recorded which). The source of these receptors is a male donor with ankylosing spondylitis or in good health (not recorded which).

This clonotype ranks as medium-sized (0.01 to 0.1%). The rearrangement uses TRBV12-3 or TRBV12-4 and TRBJ2-3; TRBD1 agrees at 7 bases. V trimming: 6 bases; J trimming: 2 bases; junction bases outside the gene matches: 8. The CDR3 has 15 amino acids. CDR3 DNA: TGTGCCAGCAGCCCTCGGGGACAGCACACAGATACGCAGTATTTT. Its translation is CASSPRGQHTDTQYF.

This clonotype was seen at least ten times. The gene calls are TRBV12-3 or TRBV12-4 and TRBJ1-2; D call uncertain. The CDR3 runs 15 residues. The germline V and J ends were trimmed by 5 bases and 4 bases, with 17 bases remaining between them. The CDR3 DNA reads as TGTGCCAGCAGTATTGGACGCCGACCGCGCTATGGCTACACCTTC. Its translation: CASSIGRRPRYGYTF.

This clonotype was picked up a small number of times. The chain uses TRBV10-3 and TRBJ2-7; 7 bases map to TRBD1. Germline V CDR1 and CDR2: ENHRY, SYGVKD. CDR3 size: 11 residues. V gave up 10 bases and J gave up 4 bases; unmatched junction bases: 4. CDR3 amino acids: CATRQGYEQYV. CDR3 bases: TGTGCCACCAGACAGGGTTACGAGCAGTACGTC.

This clonotype has a handful of counts. The V and J genes are TRBV9 and TRBJ2-7; D is possibly TRBD2 (5 bases). There are 13 residues in the CDR3. Germline CDR1 is SGDLS and CDR2 is YYNGEE. With 0 bases removed from V and 6 bases from J, the gap between germline ends came to 10 bases. CDR3 region: CASSVGAGGEQYV. CDR3 DNA sequence: TGTGCCAGCAGCGTAGGGGCAGGAGGCGAGCAGTACGTC.

On this clonotype itself: An end of the junction differs from the germline gene, which may be a read error. The chain recombines TRBV5-5 with TRBJ1-5, with D unresolved. CDR1 is SGHKS, CDR2 YYEKEE, per germline (reference sequence). The CDR3 is made up of 16 amino acids. The chain's CDR3 is CTSSWREDGRNQPQHF. The CDR3 DNA sequence: TGTACCAGCAGCTGGCGGGAGGACGGACGGAATCAGCCCCAGCATTTT. The full variable domain, completed using reference TRBV5-5 and TRBJ1-5, is DAGVTQSPTHLIKTRGQQVTLRCSPISGHKSVSWYQQVLGQGPQFIFQYYEKEERGRGNFPDRFSARQFPNYSSELNVNALLLGDSALYLCTSSWREDGRNQPQHFGDGTRLSIL.

The chain employs TRBV20-1 and TRBJ2-3; D is possibly TRBD2 (6 bases). The germline CDR1 and CDR2 sequences are DFQATT and SNEGSKA (reference sequence). Trimming took 5 bases from V and 2 from J, leaving 20 bases between them. The CDR3 sequence is 16 residues long. The CDR3 bases are TGCAGTGCTCAGGCGACTAGTATCGCTAACACAGATACGCAGTATTTT. It yields the protein CSAQATSIANTDTQYF.

This clonotype was seen repeatedly, ten times or more. The V gene is TRBV29-1, the J gene TRBJ2-2; D remains unclear. CDR1 SQVTM and CDR2 ANQGSEA come from the germline V gene. This CDR3 region has 13 residues. V lost 3 bases to trimming and J lost 1 base, with 6 bases between them. CDR3: CSVDSGNTGELFF. CDR3 in DNA: TGCAGCGTTGATTCCGGGAACACCGGGGAGCTGTTTTTT.

CDR3 loop: CASSYRGGNQPQHF. CDR3 in DNA: TGTGCCAGCAGTTATAGAGGAGGCAATCAGCCCCAGCATTTT. The chain couples TRBV6-5 to TRBJ1-5; D gene unclear. Germline assignment: CDR1 MNHEY and CDR2 SVGAGI. The CDR3 covers 14 residues. Between the trimmed V and J ends, which lost 3 bases and 2 bases, there was a span of 8 bases.

This chain joins TRBV25-1 and TRBJ2-7; unclear D gene. The CDR3 has 15 residues. The V end lost 1 base, the J end lost 3 bases, and 13 bases lay between the germline ends. Germline values: CDR1 MGHDK, CDR2 SYGVNS. The CDR3 loop is CASSELSGRYYEQYV. The DNA for the CDR3 is TGTGCCAGCAGTGAATTAAGTGGTAGGTACTACGAGCAGTACGTC.

The V and J genes are TRBV20-1 and TRBJ2-2; D is unresolved. The ends were cut back, 3 bases at V and 6 bases at J, with 11 bases in the middle. The CDR3 is 13 residues long. Germline CDR1 DFQATT, CDR2 SNEGSKA (reference sequence). CDR3 nucleotide sequence: TGCAGTGCTAGGCCCCAAAGTGCCGGGGAGCTGTTTTTT. Translated: CSARPQSAGELFF.

This clonotype occurred once. The V call is TRBV20-1, the J call TRBJ1-5; D might be TRBD1 (5 bases). CDR1 is DFQATT and CDR2 is SNEGSKA in the germline V gene (reference sequence). Trimming removed 1 base at V and 2 bases at J, with 12 bases between. The CDR3 consists of 15 residues. Here the CDR3 DNA reads TGCAGTGCTAGAGCCAACAGGTTAGGCAATCAGCCCCAGCATTTT. This codes for CSARANRLGNQPQHF.

The chain couples TRBV15 to TRBJ1-5; 7 nucleotides agree with TRBD1. CDR3 length: 14 residues. J was trimmed by 4 bases and V by 5 bases; bases with no gene match: 5. Looked up from germline, CDR1 is LNHNV and CDR2 is YYDKDF (reference sequence). The DNA of the CDR3 is TGTGCCACCAGCGACGACAGGGCAAATCAGCCCCAGCATTTT. Its protein product is CATSDDRANQPQHF. The whole variable domain, remainder taken from reference TRBV15 and TRBJ1-5, is DAMVIQNPRYQVTQFGKPVTLSCSQTLNHNVMYWYQQKSSQAPKLLFHYYDKDFNNEADTPDNFQSRRPNTSFCFLDIRSPGLGDTAMYLCATSDDRANQPQHFGDGTRLSIL.

V gene TRBV21-1 combines with J gene TRBJ2-4. TRBV21-1 is an annotated pseudogene. The CDR3 covers 17 residues. CDR3 in amino acids: CASSKVRQPRAKNIQYF. The CDR3 DNA reads TGTGCCAGCAGCAAAGTCCGTCAGCCGAGGGCCAAAAACATTCAGTACTTC.

The V call is TRBV30, the J call TRBJ2-7; no reliable D call. CDR3 length equals 11 residues. The V end was cut by 7 bases, the J end by 3 bases, with 10 bases between. CDR1 and CDR2 (germline): GTSNPN, SVGIG (reference sequence). The CDR3 coding sequence is TGTGCCTTCAGTTCCCTCTACGAGCAGTACGTC. This translates into CAFSSLYEQYV.

This clonotype came up many times. This sequence joins TRBV5-1 and TRBJ1-1, with a possible D match to TRBD1 (6 bases). V gave up 3 bases and J gave up 5 bases, with 17 bases separating them. This CDR3 has 15 amino acids. Per germline, CDR1 SGHRS and CDR2 YFSETQ. The CDR3 DNA follows: TGCGCCAGCAGCTATAGTCTCACACAGGGAACTGAAGCTTTCTTT. Encoded protein: CASSYSLTQGTEAFF.

This clonotype was detected many times. The CDR3 region is CATSWSPPTNEKLFF. The CDR3 bases are TGTGCCACCTCGTGGAGCCCTCCAACTAATGAAAAACTGTTTTTT. This rearrangement joins TRBV10-3 to TRBJ1-4, with unresolved D. The ends were cut back, 10 bases at V and 0 bases at J, with 15 bases in the middle. CDR1 is ENHRY, CDR2 SYGVKD, per germline. The CDR3 totals 15 residues.

This clonotype appeared a few times. The chain uses TRBV20-1 and TRBJ2-1; TRBD2 matches at 11 bases. CDR3 size: 16 residues. Germline V gives CDR1 DFQATT, CDR2 SNEGSKA (reference sequence). V dropped 4 bases and J dropped 2; count of bases not matched to a gene: 7. The CDR3 reads CSATSGTSGPYNEQFF. In DNA, the CDR3 is TGCAGTGCTACCTCCGGGACTAGCGGACCCTACAATGAGCAGTTCTTC.

The rearrangement uses TRBV5-1 and TRBJ1-1; D is uncertain. Trimming took off 4 bases at V and 4 bases at J, with 11 bases between the two ends. Germline CDR1 SGHRS, CDR2 YFSETQ. The CDR3 runs 13 residues. In DNA form, the CDR3 reads TGCGCCAGCAGCCTGGAGGATAGCACTGAAGCTTTCTTT. Encoded protein: CASSLEDSTEAFF.

In this sample, this clonotype turned up a few times. This chain links TRBV6-1 with TRBJ2-2; the D gene could be TRBD1 or TRBD2 (6 bases each). Germline CDR1 and CDR2: MNHNS and SASEGT. The CDR3 sequence is 15 residues long. Trimming took off 5 bases at V and 5 bases at J, with 15 bases between the two ends. CDR3 DNA: TGTGCCAGCAGTCCTCGTGGAGGGGGAACCGGGGAGCTGTTTTTT. Translation: CASSPRGGGTGELFF.

This chain links TRBV12-3 or TRBV12-4 with TRBJ2-1; TRBD1 matches 9 bases. V dropped 4 bases and J dropped 6; count of bases not matched to a gene: 7. This CDR3 comprises 15 residues. The CDR3 loop is CASSSSGTGSNEQFF. For the CDR3, the DNA is TGTGCCAGCAGTTCTTCCGGGACAGGGAGCAATGAGCAGTTCTTC.

This clonotype was counted many times. The chain couples TRBV20-1 to TRBJ2-1; the D is unclear. The ends were cut back, 0 bases at V and 4 bases at J, with 1 base in the middle. Germline V gene sequence: CDR1 DFQATT, CDR2 SNEGSKA (reference sequence). This CDR3 has 11 amino acids. CDR3 in DNA: TGCAGTGCTAGAGAGTACAATGAGCAGTTCTTC. Translation gives CSAREYNEQFF.

The J gene is TRBJ2-7, the V gene TRBV23-1; D possibly corresponds to TRBD1 (7 bases). TRBV23-1 carries the ORF label, with uncertain function. The length of the CDR3 is 14 residues. The V gene lost 6 bases and the J gene lost 4 bases, with 16 bases spanning the gap. The CDR3 bases are TGCGCCAGCAGCCACGTGGCGGGACAGTACGAGCAGTACGTC. Amino acids: CASSHVAGQYEQYV.

This clonotype has just a few counts. The J gene is TRBJ2-2, the V gene TRBV29-1, with 9 bases matching TRBD1. Germline lookup yields CDR1 SQVTM and CDR2 ANQGSEA. The CDR3 loop spans 15 amino acids. After removal of 2 bases from V and 5 bases from J, the junction contained 6 bases not matched to a gene. Here the CDR3 reads CSVEISGQGTGELFF. The CDR3 nucleotides are TGCAGCGTTGAAATAAGCGGACAGGGGACCGGGGAGCTGTTTTTT.

The V and J genes are TRBV6-2 or TRBV6-3 and TRBJ2-2; D is possibly TRBD2 (6 bases). The CDR3 covers 13 residues. CDR1 is MNHEY and CDR2 is SVGEGT in the germline V gene. Trimming took off 6 bases at V and 7 bases at J, with 12 bases between the two ends. The CDR3 spells CASSRGSYGELFF. The CDR3 DNA reads TGTGCCAGCAGCCGGGGGTCATACGGGGAGCTGTTTTTT.

The chain combines TRBV3-1 with TRBJ2-7; 7 nucleotides align to TRBD2. V shed 2 bases and J 1 base; nucleotides not matched to a gene: 2. Germline-derived CDR1 and CDR2 are LGHDT and YNNKEL (reference sequence). This CDR3 spans 14 amino acids. The CDR3 DNA reads TGTGCCAGCAGCCAATCACTAGCGTCCTACGAGCAGTACGTC. Translating it yields CASSQSLASYEQYV.

V is TRBV20-1 and J is TRBJ1-3; a possible D gene is TRBD1 (6 bases). The germline V and J ends were trimmed by 0 bases and 0 bases, with 9 bases remaining between them. This CDR3 has 15 residues. CDR1 is DFQATT and CDR2 is SNEGSKA in the germline V gene (reference sequence). The CDR3: CSARDQGRSGNTIYF. CDR3 nucleotide sequence: TGCAGTGCTAGAGATCAGGGGCGCTCTGGAAACACCATATATTTT.

This clonotype was picked up many times. V gene TRBV12-3 or TRBV12-4 combines with J gene TRBJ1-5; 7 bases fit TRBD1. V gave up 6 bases and J gave up 4 bases; unmatched junction bases: 6. The CDR3 is 14 residues long. CDR3 sequence reads: CASSPGTDNQPQHF. The DNA for the CDR3 is TGTGCCAGCAGCCCCGGGACAGATAATCAGCCCCAGCATTTT.

This clonotype was seen only a few times. CDR3 DNA: TGTGCCAGCAGCGTAGCTCCCGGAACGAGCACAGATACGCAGTATTTT. Protein: CASSVAPGTSTDTQYF. The V and J genes are TRBV9 and TRBJ2-3; D call uncertain. This CDR3 has 16 residues. The V gene's germline CDR1 is SGDLS and CDR2 YYNGEE. V was clipped by 0 bases and J by 0 bases, with 11 bases between them.

V usage is TRBV20-1 and J usage is TRBJ2-3; D is tentatively TRBD1 or TRBD2 (6 bases each). CDR1 and CDR2 (germline): DFQATT, SNEGSKA (reference sequence). This CDR3 has 13 amino acids. V lost 6 bases, J lost 2 bases, and 12 bases lay in between. The CDR3 DNA follows: TGCAGTGCAGGGGGGACGGACACAGATACGCAGTATTTT. Amino acids: CSAGGTDTDTQYF.